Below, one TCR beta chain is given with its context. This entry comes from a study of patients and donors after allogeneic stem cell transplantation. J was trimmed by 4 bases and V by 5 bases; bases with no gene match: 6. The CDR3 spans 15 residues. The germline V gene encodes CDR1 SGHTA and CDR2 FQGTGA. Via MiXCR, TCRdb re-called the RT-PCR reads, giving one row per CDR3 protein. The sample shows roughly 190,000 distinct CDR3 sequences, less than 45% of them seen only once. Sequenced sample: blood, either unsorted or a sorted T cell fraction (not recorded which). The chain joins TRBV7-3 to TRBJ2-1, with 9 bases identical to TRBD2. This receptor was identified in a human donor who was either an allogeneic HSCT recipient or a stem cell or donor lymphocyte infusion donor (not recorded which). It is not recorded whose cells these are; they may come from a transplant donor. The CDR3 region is CASSLIAGDYNEQFF. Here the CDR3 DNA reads TGTGCCAGCAGCCTAATAGCGGGGGATTACAATGAGCAGTTCTTC.